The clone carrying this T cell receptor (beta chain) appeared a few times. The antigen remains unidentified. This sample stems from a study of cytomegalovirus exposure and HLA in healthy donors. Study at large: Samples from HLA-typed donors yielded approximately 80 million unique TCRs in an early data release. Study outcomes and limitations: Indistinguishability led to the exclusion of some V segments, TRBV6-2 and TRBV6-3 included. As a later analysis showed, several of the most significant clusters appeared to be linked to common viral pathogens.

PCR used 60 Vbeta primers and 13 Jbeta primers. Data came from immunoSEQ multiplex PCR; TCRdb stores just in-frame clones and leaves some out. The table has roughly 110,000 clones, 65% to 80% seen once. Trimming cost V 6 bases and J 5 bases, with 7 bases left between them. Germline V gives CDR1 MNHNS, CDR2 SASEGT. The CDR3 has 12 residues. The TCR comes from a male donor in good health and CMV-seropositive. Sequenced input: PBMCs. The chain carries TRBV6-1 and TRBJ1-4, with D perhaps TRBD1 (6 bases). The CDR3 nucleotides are TGTGCCAGCAGGACAGGAAATGAAAAACTGTTTTTT. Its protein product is CASRTGNEKLFF.